This T cell receptor (beta chain) is from a study of cytomegalovirus exposure and HLA in healthy donors. The germline V gene encodes CDR1 SGHKS and CDR2 YYEKEE (reference sequence). The V and J ends lost 5 bases and 7 bases, in that order; junction bases with no gene match: 6. This CDR3 is 14 amino acids long. In the PCR, 60 Vbeta and 13 Jbeta primers were used. The method was immunoSEQ multiplex PCR; TCRdb's version includes in-frame clones alone and lacks a portion of them. Of about 130,000 clones listed, about three quarters were seen once; the top ten hold about 1.5%. Study results and limitations: Immune exposure information comprised only CMV serostatus.

A word on this clone: Its antigen is not identified.

The sequenced sample was PBMCs. The chain has TRBV5-5 and TRBJ1-4; 9 bases are a match to TRBD1. This sequence was found in a woman aged 18-35 years in good health and CMV-seronegative. The CDR3 coding sequence is TGTGCCAGCAGTCCGGGACAGGGTCCTGAAAAACTGTTTTTT. It encodes CASSPGQGPEKLFF.